The rows below give T cell receptor beta chains drawn from one sample of a study of T cell responses to AZD1222 COVID-19 vaccine. Using immunoSEQ multiplex PCR, the repertoire was profiled, and TCRdb retains in-frame clones only, with some absent. The table lists approximately 89,000 clones, just over 90% of them singletons. Sequencing was performed on peripheral blood, taken 28 days after the second AZD1222 dose. These receptors all come from an adult who received the AZD1222 COVID-19 vaccine. CDR3s include the opening cysteine and the closing phenylalanine or tryptophan. Clone sizes are given selectively: once, few, many, or a class where the clone is expanded.

J	size	V	CDR3
TRBJ1-1	NA	TRBV19	CASSNARGGLVAEAFF
TRBJ2-7	NA	TRBV18	CASSPTTGTYEQYF
TRBJ2-1	NA	TRBV27	CASSLSWGGGNEQFF
TRBJ2-7	NA	TRBV6-4	CASSELAGGTTYEQYF
TRBJ2-1	NA	TRBV5-1	CASNPLGQSNNEQFF
TRBJ1-1	NA	TRBV30	CAWSYRGNTEAFF
TRBJ1-3	NA	TRBV28	CASSSGGVSGNTIYF
TRBJ1-1	NA	TRBV4-2	CASSQGQGVNTEAFF
TRBJ2-7	NA	TRBV21-1	CAPGQGTYEQYF
TRBJ1-3	once	TRBV3-1/TRBV3-2	CASSQGVNSGNTIYF
TRBJ2-2	NA	TRBV5-5	CASSVGGLGGELFF
TRBJ1-2	NA	TRBV15	CATSPLRGTNYGYTF
TRBJ1-5	NA	TRBV18	CASSGTGEQPQHF
TRBJ1-5	NA	TRBV2	CAPQGDKRQTSNQPQHF
TRBJ1-1	NA	TRBV12-3/TRBV12-4	CASSIPDITEAFF
TRBJ1-5	NA	TRBV2	CASRDDRVGNQPQHF
TRBJ1-1	once	TRBV19	CASSIDWEGTEAFF
TRBJ1-4	NA	TRBV10-1	CASSRGLTNEKLFF
TRBJ1-3	NA	TRBV30	CAWDRSSGNTIYF
TRBJ1-5	NA	TRBV6-5	CASSVQQGADQPQHF
TRBJ2-6	NA	TRBV2	CASSQERTGGGGANVLTF
TRBJ1-2	NA	TRBV7-3	CASSSGPLSYGYTF
TRBJ2-1	NA	TRBV7-2	CASSLPRTSGGGYNEQFF
TRBJ1-2	NA	TRBV28	CASSPTTGANYGYTF
TRBJ2-7	NA	TRBV29-1	CSVGEGARGGEQYF
TRBJ1-2	few	TRBV24-1	CATSDGRGTGGGYTF